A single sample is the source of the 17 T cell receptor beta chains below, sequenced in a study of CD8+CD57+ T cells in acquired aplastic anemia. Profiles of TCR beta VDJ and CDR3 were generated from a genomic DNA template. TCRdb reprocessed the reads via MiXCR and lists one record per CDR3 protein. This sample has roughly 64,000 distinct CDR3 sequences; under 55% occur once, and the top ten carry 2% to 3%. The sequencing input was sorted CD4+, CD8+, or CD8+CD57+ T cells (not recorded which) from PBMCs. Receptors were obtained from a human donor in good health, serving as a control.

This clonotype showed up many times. The CDR3 sequence is CASRVMNTEAFF. The CDR3 coding sequence is TGTGCCAGCAGGGTTATGAACACTGAAGCTTTCTTT. V usage is TRBV6-1 and J usage is TRBJ1-1; D gene unclear. V lost 6 bases to trimming and J lost 0 bases, with 5 bases between them. CDR3 length equals 12 residues. Germline CDR1 is MNHNS and CDR2 is SASEGT.

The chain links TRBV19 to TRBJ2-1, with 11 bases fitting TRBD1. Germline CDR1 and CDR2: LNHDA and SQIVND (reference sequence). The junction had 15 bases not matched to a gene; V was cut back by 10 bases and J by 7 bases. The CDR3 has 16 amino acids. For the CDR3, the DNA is TGTGCCACAAACCCCGTGGACAGGGGGCGCAGGAATGAGCAGTTCTTC. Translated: CATNPVDRGRRNEQFF.

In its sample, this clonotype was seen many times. The CDR3 sequence: CASSHALRETQYF. DNA of the CDR3: TGTGCCAGCAGTCACGCCCTAAGGGAGACCCAGTACTTC. The V call is TRBV27, the J call TRBJ2-5; D is undetermined. The germline V and J ends were trimmed by 5 bases and 5 bases, with 12 bases remaining between them. The CDR3 runs to 13 residues. CDR1 and CDR2 from the germline V gene are MNHEY and SMNVEV (reference sequence).

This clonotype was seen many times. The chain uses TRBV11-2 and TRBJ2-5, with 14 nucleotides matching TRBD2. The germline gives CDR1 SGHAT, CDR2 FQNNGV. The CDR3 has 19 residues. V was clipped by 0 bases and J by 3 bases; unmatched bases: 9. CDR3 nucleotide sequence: TGTGCCAGCAGCTTAGATATTCGGGGACTAGCGGGAGTGGAAGAGACCCAGTACTTC. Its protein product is CASSLDIRGLAGVEETQYF.

CDR3 nucleotides: TGCAGTGCTAGAGATCGACTAGCGGCCCAAGAGACCCAGTACTTC. This encodes CSARDRLAAQETQYF. The chain links TRBV20-1 to TRBJ2-5, with 9 bases that match TRBD2. V lost 0 bases, J lost 1 base, and 3 bases stayed unmatched. This CDR3 spans 15 amino acids. Germline V CDR1 and CDR2: DFQATT, SNEGSKA (reference sequence).

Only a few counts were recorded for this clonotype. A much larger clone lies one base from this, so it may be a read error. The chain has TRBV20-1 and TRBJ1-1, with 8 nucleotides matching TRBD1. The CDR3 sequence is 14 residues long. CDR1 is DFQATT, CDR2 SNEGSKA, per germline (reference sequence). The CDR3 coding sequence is TGCAGTGCATGGGACAGGTCTATGAACGCTGAAGCTTTCTTT. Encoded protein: CSAWDRSMNAEAFF.

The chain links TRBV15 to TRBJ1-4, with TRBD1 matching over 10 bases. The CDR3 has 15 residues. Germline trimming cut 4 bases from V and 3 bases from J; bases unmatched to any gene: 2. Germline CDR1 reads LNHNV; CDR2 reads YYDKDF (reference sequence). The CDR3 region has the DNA TGTGCCACCAGCACCGGGACAGGGGCTAATGAAAAACTGTTTTTT. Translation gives CATSTGTGANEKLFF.

The CDR3: CASSGQGLYGYTF. The CDR3 nucleotides are TGTGCCAGTAGTGGACAGGGATTATATGGCTACACCTTC. The rearrangement uses TRBV19 and TRBJ1-2; TRBD1 matches at 8 bases. CDR3 size: 13 residues. Germline-derived CDR1 and CDR2 are LNHDA and SQIVND (reference sequence). V lost 5 bases and J lost 5; bases outside the gene matches: 4. Together with reference TRBV19 and TRBJ1-2, the CDR3 gives the full variable domain: DGGITQSPKYLFRKEGQNVTLSCEQNLNHDAMYWYRQDPGQGLRLIYYSQIVNDFQKGDIAEGYSVSREKKESFPLTVTSAQKNPTAFYLCASSGQGLYGYTFGSGTRLTVV.

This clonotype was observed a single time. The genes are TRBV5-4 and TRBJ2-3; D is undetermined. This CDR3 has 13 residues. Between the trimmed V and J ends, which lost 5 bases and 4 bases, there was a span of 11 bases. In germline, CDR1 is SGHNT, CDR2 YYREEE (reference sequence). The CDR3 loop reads CASSRDGPDTQYF. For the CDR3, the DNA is TGTGCCAGCAGTCGCGACGGTCCAGATACGCAGTATTTT.

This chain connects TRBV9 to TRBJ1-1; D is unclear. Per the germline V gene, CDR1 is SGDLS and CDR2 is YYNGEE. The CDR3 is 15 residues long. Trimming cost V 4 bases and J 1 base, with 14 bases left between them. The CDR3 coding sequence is TGTGCCAGCAGCCATAGGCCAGGCCCGAACACTGAAGCTTTCTTT. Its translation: CASSHRPGPNTEAFF.

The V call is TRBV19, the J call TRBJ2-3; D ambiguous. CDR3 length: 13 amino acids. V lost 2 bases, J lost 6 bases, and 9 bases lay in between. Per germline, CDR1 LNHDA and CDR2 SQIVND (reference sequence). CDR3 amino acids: CASSISLPDTQYF. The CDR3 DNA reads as TGTGCCAGTAGTATAAGCCTACCCGATACGCAGTATTTT. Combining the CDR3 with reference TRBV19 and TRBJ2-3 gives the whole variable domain DGGITQSPKYLFRKEGQNVTLSCEQNLNHDAMYWYRQDPGQGLRLIYYSQIVNDFQKGDIAEGYSVSREKKESFPLTVTSAQKNPTAFYLCASSISLPDTQYFGPGTRLTVL.

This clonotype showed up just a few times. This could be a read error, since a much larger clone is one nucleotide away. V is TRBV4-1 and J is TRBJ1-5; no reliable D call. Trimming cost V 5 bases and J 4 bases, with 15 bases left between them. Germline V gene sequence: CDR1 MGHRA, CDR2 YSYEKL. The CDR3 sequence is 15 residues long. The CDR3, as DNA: TGCGCCAGCAGCTTTACCGGGATAGGTAATCAGCCCCAGCATTTT. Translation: CASSFTGIGNQPQHF.

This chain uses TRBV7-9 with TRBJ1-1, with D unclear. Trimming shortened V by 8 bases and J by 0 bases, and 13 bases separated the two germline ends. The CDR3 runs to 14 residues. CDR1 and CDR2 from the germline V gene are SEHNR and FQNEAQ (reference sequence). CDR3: CASQPPDMNTEAFF. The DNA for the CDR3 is TGTGCCAGCCAGCCGCCAGACATGAACACTGAAGCTTTCTTT.

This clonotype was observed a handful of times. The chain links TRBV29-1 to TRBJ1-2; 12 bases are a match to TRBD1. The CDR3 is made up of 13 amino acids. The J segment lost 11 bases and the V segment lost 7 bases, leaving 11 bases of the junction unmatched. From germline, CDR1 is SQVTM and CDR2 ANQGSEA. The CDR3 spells CSGAKGQGAGYTF. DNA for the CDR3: TGCAGCGGCGCCAAGGGACAGGGGGCAGGGTACACCTTC. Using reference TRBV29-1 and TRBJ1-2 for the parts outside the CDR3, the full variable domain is SAVISQKPSRDICQRGTSLTIQCQVDSQVTMMFWYRQQPGQSLTLIATANQGSEATYESGFVIDKFPISRPNLTFSTLTVSNMSPEDSSIYLCSGAKGQGAGYTFGSGTRLTVV.

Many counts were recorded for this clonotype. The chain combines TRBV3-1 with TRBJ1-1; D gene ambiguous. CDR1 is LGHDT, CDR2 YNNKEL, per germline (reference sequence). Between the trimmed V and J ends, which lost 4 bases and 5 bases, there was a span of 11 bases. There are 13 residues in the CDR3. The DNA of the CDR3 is TGTGCCAGCAGCCCACCCTTAGGGACTGAAGCTTTCTTT. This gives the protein CASSPPLGTEAFF.

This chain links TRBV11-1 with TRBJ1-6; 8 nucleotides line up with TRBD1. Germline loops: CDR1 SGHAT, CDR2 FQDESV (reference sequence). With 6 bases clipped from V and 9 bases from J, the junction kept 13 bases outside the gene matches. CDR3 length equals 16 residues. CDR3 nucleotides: TGTGCCAGCAGTGCTAGAGATAGCCAGGGGGCTTCACCCCTCCACTTT. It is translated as CASSARDSQGASPLHF.

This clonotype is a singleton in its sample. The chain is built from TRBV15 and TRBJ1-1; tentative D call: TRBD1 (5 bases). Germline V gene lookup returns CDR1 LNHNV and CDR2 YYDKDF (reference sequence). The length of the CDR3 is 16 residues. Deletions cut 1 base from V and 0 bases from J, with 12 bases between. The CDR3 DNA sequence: TGTGCCACCAGCAGAGGTGGGGGGGTTTTGAACACTGAAGCTTTCTTT. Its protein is CATSRGGGVLNTEAFF.